Listed below are T cell receptor beta chains from one sample, sequenced in a study of blood T cell repertoires in COVID-19. Only in-frame clones appear in the TCRdb table, and some are missing; sequencing was by immunoSEQ multiplex PCR. The table includes some 530,000 clones, over 75% detected once. Material for sequencing was peripheral blood. The receptors stem from a human donor in a cohort sampled during active COVID-19. Each CDR3 is given without its conserved first and last residue.

CDR3 protein	V gene	J gene
AIGAGGGADTQY	TRBV10-3	TRBJ2-3
SPYSSRSSYNEQF	TRBV29-1	TRBJ2-1
ATSSARTSLHSYNEQF	TRBV15	TRBJ2-1
ASSLKGGRQY	TRBV12-3/TRBV12-4	TRBJ2-7
ASSPLQDRGYGYT	TRBV18	TRBJ1-2
ASSYSGQGFGGYT	TRBV6-5	TRBJ1-2
ASSLTEGVGIGELF	TRBV7-3	TRBJ2-2
ATSISPRQGYT	TRBV15	TRBJ1-2
ASSQGIGGIQY	TRBV3-1/TRBV3-2	TRBJ2-4
ASKEKTEAF	TRBV6-5	TRBJ1-1
ASGLEGRSTEAF	TRBV12-5	TRBJ1-1
ASRDRTIQETQY	TRBV19	TRBJ2-5
SVAGQGGGYT	TRBV29-1	TRBJ1-2
ATSDLERDYNEQF	TRBV24-1	TRBJ2-1
ASSLASGTSGSSYEQY	TRBV7-8	TRBJ2-7
ASSVGGRSPFEQF	TRBV9	TRBJ2-1
SVDRGQNTGELF	TRBV29-1	TRBJ2-2
ASSYLQGAQAF	TRBV6-5	TRBJ1-1
ASSADSLIFYGYT	TRBV7-2	TRBJ1-2
ASRTPGQVPYEQY	TRBV27	TRBJ2-7
ASSSDRSTEAF	TRBV19	TRBJ1-1
ASSTSRVLGIQY	TRBV28	TRBJ2-4
ASSITGGSAEAF	TRBV28	TRBJ1-1
ASSPQAGEGTGELF	TRBV5-4	TRBJ2-2
ASSVEEGAWETQY	TRBV9	TRBJ2-5
ASSYSQGHYGYT	TRBV6-5	TRBJ1-2
ASSQAAGRRLATDTQY	TRBV4-3	TRBJ2-3
ASSVWDSAYNEQF	TRBV7-9	TRBJ2-1
ASTLRGGYQGEQY	TRBV27	TRBJ2-7
ASRRGQGTAEAF	TRBV6-5	TRBJ1-1
ASSLDRASTEAF	TRBV5-1	TRBJ1-1
ASSSGSSNYGYT	TRBV19	TRBJ1-2
ASGQGWGNIQY	TRBV6-5	TRBJ2-4
ASSLGGGYQETQY	TRBV11-3	TRBJ2-5
ASSFSSPWQGPEYEQY	TRBV7-9	TRBJ2-7
ASSTNPGQGPPEAF	TRBV5-6	TRBJ1-1
ASSLTENNYGYT	TRBV9	TRBJ1-2
ASSLGPSSNQPQH	TRBV7-9	TRBJ1-5
ASSSGGGDEQY	TRBV6-5	TRBJ2-7
ASSIPGRGGETQY	TRBV19	TRBJ2-5
ASRGQGNTGELF	TRBV6-5	TRBJ2-2
ASRRTGAGNTIY	TRBV27	TRBJ1-3
ASSLEGGKIYGYT	TRBV7-9	TRBJ1-2
AWSTSGRSDTQY	TRBV30	TRBJ2-3
ASSQGNTEAF	TRBV5-1	TRBJ1-1